The TCR beta chain described here comes from a study of spatial heterogeneity in lung cancer. Turning to the study itself: Alpha-chain sequences were consistently detected less often than beta-chain sequences. On average, each unique TCR and UMI combination appeared more than ten times in raw reads. General study points: Tumors with more nonsynonymous mutations had more expanded intratumoral alpha and beta TCRs.

Germline lookup yields CDR1 SGHRS and CDR2 YFSETQ. The CDR3 has 13 amino acids. V was cut by 4 bases and J by 5 bases, with 12 bases left in between. The time point: sample taken at primary tumor resection. Donors were 55 to 75 untreated early-stage non-small cell lung cancer patients. A distinct unique molecular identifier was carried by each TCR cDNA molecule. TCRdb analysed the 5' RACE reads with MiXCR anew, one entry per CDR3 protein. The sample includes fewer than 10,000 distinct CDR3 sequences, 4% to 6% of them seen just once. This clonotype was seen repeatedly, ten times or more. Its antigen remains unidentified.

The chain uses TRBV5-1 and TRBJ1-2; no clear D gene. The clonotype was recovered from a female donor with early-stage non-small cell lung cancer. Sequences were derived from lung tumor tissue, sampled at surgery. CDR3 coding DNA: TGCGCCAGCAGCATAACTGTCGCGTATGGCTACACCTTC. Protein product: CASSITVAYGYTF. Looking up the rest from reference TRBV5-1 and TRBJ1-2 gives the full variable domain: KAGVTQTPRYLIKTRGQQVTLSCSPISGHRSVSWYQQTPGQGLQFLFEYFSETQRNKGNFPGRFSGRQFSNSRSEMNVSTLELGDSALYLCASSITVAYGYTFGSGTRLTVV.